A selection of T cell receptor beta chains follows, all from one sample in a study of tumor-infiltrating lymphocytes in primary liver carcinoma. Each CDR3 protein gets one entry after TCRdb re-called the multiplex PCR reads with MiXCR. Of fewer than 350,000 distinct CDR3 sequences listed, roughly 60% are singletons. The sequencing input was peripheral blood. These receptors were taken from a middle-aged man with primary liver carcinoma and hepatitis B virus infection. CDR3s include the opening cysteine and the closing phenylalanine or tryptophan. Fields, in order: J gene, clone size, D gene, V gene, CDR3 DNA, CDR3 protein. The D gene is left open where the match is weak. Clone size is not always given. Where it is, it says once, few, many or a class for expanded clones.

>TRBJ1-1|once|NA|TRBV6-5
TGTGCCAGCAGTTACTCGATGAGGGGCCGCCGGGGGGGGACTGAAGCTTCCTTT
CASSYSMRGRRGGTEASF
>TRBJ2-3|NA|TRBD2|TRBV11-2
TGCGCCAGCAGCCTTGGGGGGGGAGCACCAGATACGCAGTATTTT
CASSLGGGAPDTQYF
>TRBJ2-7|NA|NA|TRBV10-3
TGTGCCATCAGAGGCCCAGCCGGTTTGAAGGACGAACAGTACTTC
CAIRGPAGLKDEQYF
>TRBJ2-1|NA|NA|TRBV5-1
TGCGCCAGTAGCTTGGGGCACAATGGGCAGTTCTTC
CASSLGHNGQFF
>TRBJ1-6|NA|NA|TRBV12-3/TRBV12-4
TGTGCCAGTAGTCCCGGGCGGATGGGTAATTCACCCCTCCACTTT
CASSPGRMGNSPLHF
>TRBJ2-5|NA|TRBD2|TRBV4-3
TGCGCCAGCAGCCAAGCGACTAGCAGGAGGACTGGTGAGACCCAGTACTTC
CASSQATSRRTGETQYF
>TRBJ1-1|NA|NA|TRBV5-1
TGCGCCAGCAGCTTTCTGGGACAAGGGACTGAAGCTTTCTTT
CASSFLGQGTEAFF
>TRBJ2-7|NA|NA|TRBV6-5
TGTGCCAGCAGTTACACAGGGAGCTCCTACGGGCAGTACTTC
CASSYTGSSYGQYF
>TRBJ2-7|NA|NA|TRBV5-4
TGTGCCAGCAGCCTATGGCAGGAGGAGCAGTACTTC
CASSLWQEEQYF
>TRBJ1-5|NA|NA|TRBV7-9
TGTGCCAGCAGTCATAATACCCCCGGTGGCAATCAGCCCCAGCATTTT
CASSHNTPGGNQPQHF
>TRBJ2-7|NA|NA|TRBV5-1
TGCGCCAGCAGCGACCAAGCGGGCCGACCTATGAAGGAACAGTACTTC
CASSDQAGRPMKEQYF
>TRBJ1-2|NA|TRBD1|TRBV6-1
TGTGCCAGCGGGAGGGGACAGGGCTGGAGCTACGGCTACACCTTC
CASGRGQGWSYGYTF
>TRBJ1-1|many|TRBD1|TRBV30
TGTGCCTGGGACAGGGTGGGCACTGAAGCTTTCTTT
CAWDRVGTEAFF
>TRBJ2-1|few|TRBD2|TRBV12-3/TRBV12-4
TGTGCCAGCATTCTCCTAGCGGGAGGGCCAGGGGAGCGTTTCTTC
CASILLAGGPGERFF
>TRBJ1-4|few|NA|TRBV19
TGTGCCAGTATGGAACGGGTGACTAATGAAAAACTGTTTTTT
CASMERVTNEKLFF
>TRBJ2-3|many|TRBD2|TRBV29-1
TGCAGCGTTGGCGGGAGAGGCACAGATACGCAGTATTTT
CSVGGRGTDTQYF
>TRBJ2-1|few|NA|TRBV11-2
TGTGCCAGCAGCTATAACTACAATGAGCAGTTCTTC
CASSYNYNEQFF
>TRBJ2-1|NA|NA|TRBV5-1
TGCGCCAGCAGCTTGGCCGTGGCGGAGGAGCAGTTCTTC
CASSLAVAEEQFF
>TRBJ2-7|few|NA|TRBV5-8
TGTGCCAGCAGCTCCGCCCCACTAGTACCCACCTACGAGCAGTACTTC
CASSSAPLVPTYEQYF
>TRBJ1-3|NA|NA|TRBV12-5
TGTGCTAGTGGAGACGGCTTCTCTGGAAACACCATATATTTT
CASGDGFSGNTIYF